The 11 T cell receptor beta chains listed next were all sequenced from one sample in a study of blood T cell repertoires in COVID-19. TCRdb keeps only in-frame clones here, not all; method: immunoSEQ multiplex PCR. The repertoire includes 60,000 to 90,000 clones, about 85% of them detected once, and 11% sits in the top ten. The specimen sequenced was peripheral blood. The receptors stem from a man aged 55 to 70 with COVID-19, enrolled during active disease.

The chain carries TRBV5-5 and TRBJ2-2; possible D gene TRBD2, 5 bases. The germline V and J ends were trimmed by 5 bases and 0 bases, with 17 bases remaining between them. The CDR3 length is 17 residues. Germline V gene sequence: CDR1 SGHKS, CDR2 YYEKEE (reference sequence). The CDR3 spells CASRPQAGVTNTGELFF. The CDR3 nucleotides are TGTGCCAGCAGACCCCAGGCGGGCGTCACGAACACCGGGGAGCTGTTTTTT.

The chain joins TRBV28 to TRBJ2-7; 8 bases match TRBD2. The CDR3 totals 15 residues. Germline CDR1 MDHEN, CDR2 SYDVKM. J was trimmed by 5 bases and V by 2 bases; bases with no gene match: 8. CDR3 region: CASSLHRTSRNEQYF. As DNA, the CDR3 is TGTGCCAGCAGTTTACACCGGACTAGCAGAAACGAGCAGTACTTC.

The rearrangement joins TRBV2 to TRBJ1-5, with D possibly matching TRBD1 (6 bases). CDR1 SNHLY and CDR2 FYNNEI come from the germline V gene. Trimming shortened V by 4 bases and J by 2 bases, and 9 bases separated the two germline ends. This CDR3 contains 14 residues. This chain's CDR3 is CASSAGQRNQPQHF. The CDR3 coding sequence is TGTGCCAGCAGTGCCGGACAGCGCAATCAGCCCCAGCATTTT.

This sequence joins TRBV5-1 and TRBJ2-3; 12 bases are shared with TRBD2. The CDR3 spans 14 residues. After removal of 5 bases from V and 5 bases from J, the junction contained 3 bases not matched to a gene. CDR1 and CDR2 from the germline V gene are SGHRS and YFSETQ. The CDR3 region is CASSPSGGVDTQYF. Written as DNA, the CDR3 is TGCGCCAGCAGTCCTAGCGGGGGGGTAGATACGCAGTATTTT.

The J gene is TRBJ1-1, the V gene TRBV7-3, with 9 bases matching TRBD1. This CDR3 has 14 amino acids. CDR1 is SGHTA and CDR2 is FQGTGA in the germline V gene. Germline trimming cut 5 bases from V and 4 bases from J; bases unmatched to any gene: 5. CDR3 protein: CASSATGGGTEAFF. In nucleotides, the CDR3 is TGTGCCAGCAGCGCCACAGGGGGCGGCACTGAAGCTTTCTTT.

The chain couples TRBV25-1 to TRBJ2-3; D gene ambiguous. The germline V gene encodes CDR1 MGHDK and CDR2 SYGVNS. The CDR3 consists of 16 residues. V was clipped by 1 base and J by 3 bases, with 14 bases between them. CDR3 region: CASSESTVVVTDTQYF. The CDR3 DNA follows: TGTGCCAGCAGTGAATCCACAGTAGTGGTGACAGATACGCAGTATTTT. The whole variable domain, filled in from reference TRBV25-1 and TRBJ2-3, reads EADIYQTPRYLVIGTGKKITLECSQTMGHDKMYWYQQDPGMELHLIHYSYGVNSTEKGDLSSESTVSRIRTEHFPLTLESARPSHTSQYLCASSESTVVVTDTQYFGPGTRLTVL.

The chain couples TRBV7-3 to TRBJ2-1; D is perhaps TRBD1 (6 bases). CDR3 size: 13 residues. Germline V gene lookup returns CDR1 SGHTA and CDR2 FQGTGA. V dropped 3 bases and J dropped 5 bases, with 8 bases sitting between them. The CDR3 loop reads CASSLGQNNEQFF. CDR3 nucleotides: TGTGCCAGCAGCTTGGGACAAAACAATGAGCAGTTCTTC.

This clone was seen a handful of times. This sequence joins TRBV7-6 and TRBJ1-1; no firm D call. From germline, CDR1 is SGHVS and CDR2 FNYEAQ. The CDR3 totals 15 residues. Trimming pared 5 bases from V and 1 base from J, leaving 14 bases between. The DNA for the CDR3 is TGTGCCAGCAGCCCCCAGCCGACACCGAACACTGAAGCTTTCTTT. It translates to CASSPQPTPNTEAFF. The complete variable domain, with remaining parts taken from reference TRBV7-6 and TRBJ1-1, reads GAGVSQSPRYKVTKRGQDVALRCDPISGHVSLYWYRQALGQGPEFLTYFNYEAQQDKSGLPNDRFSAERPEGSISTLTIQRTEQRDSAMYRCASSPQPTPNTEAFFGQGTRLTVV.

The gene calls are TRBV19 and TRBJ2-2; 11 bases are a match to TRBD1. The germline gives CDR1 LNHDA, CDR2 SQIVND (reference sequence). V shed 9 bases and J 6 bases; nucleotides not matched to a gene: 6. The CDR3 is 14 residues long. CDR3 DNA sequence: TGTGCCAGCGAACCGGGACAGGGGGCCGGGGAGCTGTTTTTT. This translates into CASEPGQGAGELFF.

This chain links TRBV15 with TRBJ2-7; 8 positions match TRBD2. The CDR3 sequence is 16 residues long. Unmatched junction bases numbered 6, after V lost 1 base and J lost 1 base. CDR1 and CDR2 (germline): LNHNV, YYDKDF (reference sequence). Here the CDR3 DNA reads TGTGCCACCAGCAGAGCAGGTTTAGCGGGGTCCTACGAGCAGTACTTC. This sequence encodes CATSRAGLAGSYEQYF.

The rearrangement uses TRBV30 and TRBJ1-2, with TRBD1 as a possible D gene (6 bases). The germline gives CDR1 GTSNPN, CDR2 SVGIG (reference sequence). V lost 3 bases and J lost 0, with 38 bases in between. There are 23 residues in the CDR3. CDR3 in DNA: TGTGCCTGGAGAGAGGGCCTTTTTCGGGGGGCGGAGGGATCACGAGAATCTAACTATGGCTACACCTTC. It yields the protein CAWREGLFRGAEGSRESNYGYTF.